This TCR beta chain was obtained from a study of beta chain features in type 1 diabetes. Study-level points and caveats: Among patients with Type 1 diabetes, TCRB CDR3s were moderately but significantly shorter in every one of the four CD4+ subsets.

Germline values: CDR1 SGDLS, CDR2 YYNGEE. V dropped 4 bases and J dropped 8; count of bases not matched to a gene: 13. The CDR3 totals 16 residues. Comments on this clone: What it binds is not known.

cDNA synthesis used the whole RNA isolate, giving expressed TCRB sequences. Using immunoSEQ multiplex PCR, the repertoire was profiled, and TCRdb retains in-frame clones only, with some absent. This table has 600,000 or so clones, 12% appearing once. This chain links TRBV9 with TRBJ2-1, with 9 positions matching TRBD2. The origin of this receptor is a man aged 30 to 45 with type 1 diabetes. Sequencing used naive CD4+ T cells from blood. CDR3 sequence reads: CASSPGLAGDYDEQFF. In DNA form, the CDR3 reads TGTGCCAGCAGCCCCGGGTTAGCGGGGGATTACGATGAGCAGTTCTTC.